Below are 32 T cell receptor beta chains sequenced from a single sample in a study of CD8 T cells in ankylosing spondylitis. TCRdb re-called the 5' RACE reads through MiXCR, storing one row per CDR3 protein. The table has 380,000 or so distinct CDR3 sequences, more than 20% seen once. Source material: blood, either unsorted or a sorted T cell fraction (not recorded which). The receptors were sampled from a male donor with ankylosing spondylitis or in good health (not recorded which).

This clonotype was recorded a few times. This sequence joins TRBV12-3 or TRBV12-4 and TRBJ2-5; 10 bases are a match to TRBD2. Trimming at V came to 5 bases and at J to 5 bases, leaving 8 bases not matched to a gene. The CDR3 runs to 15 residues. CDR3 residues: CASSLQAGGLETQYF. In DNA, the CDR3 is TGTGCCAGCAGTCTACAAGCGGGGGGGCTGGAGACCCAGTACTTC.

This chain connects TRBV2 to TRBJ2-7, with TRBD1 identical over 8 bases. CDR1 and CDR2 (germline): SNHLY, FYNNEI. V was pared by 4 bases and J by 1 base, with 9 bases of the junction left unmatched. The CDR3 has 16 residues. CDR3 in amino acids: CASSVSLGQASYEQYF. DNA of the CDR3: TGTGCCAGCAGTGTAAGTTTGGGACAGGCATCCTACGAGCAGTACTTC.

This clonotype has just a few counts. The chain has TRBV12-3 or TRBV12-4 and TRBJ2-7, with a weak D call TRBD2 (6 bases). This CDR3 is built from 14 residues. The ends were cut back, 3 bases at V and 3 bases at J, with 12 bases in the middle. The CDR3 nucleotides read TGTGCCAGCAGTTTGGCGGGACCTTACTACGAGCAGTACTTC. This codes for CASSLAGPYYEQYF.

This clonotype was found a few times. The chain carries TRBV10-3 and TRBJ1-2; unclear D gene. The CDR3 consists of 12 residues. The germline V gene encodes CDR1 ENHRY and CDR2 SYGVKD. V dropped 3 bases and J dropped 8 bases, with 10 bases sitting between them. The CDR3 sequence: CAISDPSVGYTF. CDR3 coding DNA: TGTGCCATCAGTGATCCCTCTGTGGGCTACACCTTC.

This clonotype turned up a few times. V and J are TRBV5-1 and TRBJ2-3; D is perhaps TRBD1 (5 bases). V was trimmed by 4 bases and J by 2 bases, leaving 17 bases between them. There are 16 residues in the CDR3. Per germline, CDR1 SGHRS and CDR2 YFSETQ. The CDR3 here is CASSGAAAVATDTQYF. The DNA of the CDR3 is TGCGCCAGCAGCGGGGCCGCGGCCGTTGCCACAGATACGCAGTATTTT.

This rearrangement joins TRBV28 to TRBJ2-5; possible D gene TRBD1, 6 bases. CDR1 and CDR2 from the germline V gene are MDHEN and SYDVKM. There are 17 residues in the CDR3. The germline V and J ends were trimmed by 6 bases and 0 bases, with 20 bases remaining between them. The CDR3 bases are TGTGCCAGCAGGTCGGGGCTACAGGGAGTATACCAAGAGACCCAGTACTTC. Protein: CASRSGLQGVYQETQYF. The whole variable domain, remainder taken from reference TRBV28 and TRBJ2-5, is DVKVTQSSRYLVKRTGEKVFLECVQDMDHENMFWYRQDPGLGLRLIYFSYDVKMKEKGDIPEGYSVSREKKERFSLILESASTNQTSMYLCASRSGLQGVYQETQYFGPGTRLLVL.

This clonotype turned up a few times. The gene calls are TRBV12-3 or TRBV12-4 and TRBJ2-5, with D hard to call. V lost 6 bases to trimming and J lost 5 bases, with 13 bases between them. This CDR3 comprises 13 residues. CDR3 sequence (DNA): TGTGCCAGCAGGCCTCGGTACCGGGAGACCCAGTACTTC. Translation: CASRPRYRETQYF.

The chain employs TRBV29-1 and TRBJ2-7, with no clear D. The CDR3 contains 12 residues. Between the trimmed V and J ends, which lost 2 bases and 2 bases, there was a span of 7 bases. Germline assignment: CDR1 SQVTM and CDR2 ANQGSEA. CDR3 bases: TGCAGCGTTGAACACAGTGCCTACGAGCAGTACTTC. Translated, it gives CSVEHSAYEQYF.

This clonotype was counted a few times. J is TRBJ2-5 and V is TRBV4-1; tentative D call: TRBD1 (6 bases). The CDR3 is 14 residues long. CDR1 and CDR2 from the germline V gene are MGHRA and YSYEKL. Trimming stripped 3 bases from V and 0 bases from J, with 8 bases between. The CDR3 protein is CASSHTGYQETQYF. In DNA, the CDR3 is TGCGCCAGCAGCCATACAGGGTACCAAGAGACCCAGTACTTC.

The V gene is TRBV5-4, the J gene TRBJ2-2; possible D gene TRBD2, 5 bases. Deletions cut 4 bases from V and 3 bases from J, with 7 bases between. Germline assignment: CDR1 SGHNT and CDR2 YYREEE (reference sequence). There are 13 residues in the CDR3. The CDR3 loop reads CASSDYYTGELFF. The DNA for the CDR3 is TGTGCCAGCAGCGACTATTACACCGGGGAGCTGTTTTTT.

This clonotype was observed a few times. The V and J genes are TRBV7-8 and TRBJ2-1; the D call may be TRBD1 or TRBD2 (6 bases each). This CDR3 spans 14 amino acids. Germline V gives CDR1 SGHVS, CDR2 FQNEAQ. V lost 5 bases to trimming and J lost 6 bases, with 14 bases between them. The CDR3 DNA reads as TGTGCCAGCAGCCAAGAAGGGGGGCTCAATGAGCAGTTCTTC. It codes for CASSQEGGLNEQFF.

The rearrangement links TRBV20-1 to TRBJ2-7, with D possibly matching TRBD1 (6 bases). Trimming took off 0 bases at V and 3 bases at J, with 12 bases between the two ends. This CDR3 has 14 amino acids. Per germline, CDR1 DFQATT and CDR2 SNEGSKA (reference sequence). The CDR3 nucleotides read TGCAGTGCTAGAGACCGGGACACTTTCTACGAGCAGTACTTC. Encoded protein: CSARDRDTFYEQYF.

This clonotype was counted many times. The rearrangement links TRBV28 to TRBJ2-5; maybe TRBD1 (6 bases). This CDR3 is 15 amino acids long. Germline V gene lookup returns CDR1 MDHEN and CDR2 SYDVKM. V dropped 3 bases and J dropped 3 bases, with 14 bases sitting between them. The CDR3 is CASSLYHRVEETQYF. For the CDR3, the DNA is TGTGCCAGCAGTTTGTACCACAGGGTCGAAGAGACCCAGTACTTC.

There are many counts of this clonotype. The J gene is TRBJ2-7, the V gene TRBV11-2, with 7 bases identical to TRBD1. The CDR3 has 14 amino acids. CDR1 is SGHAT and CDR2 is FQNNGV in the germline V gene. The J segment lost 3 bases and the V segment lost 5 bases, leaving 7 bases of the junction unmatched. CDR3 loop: CASSQGDRVYEQYF. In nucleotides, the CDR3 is TGTGCCAGCAGCCAGGGGGACAGAGTCTACGAGCAGTACTTC.

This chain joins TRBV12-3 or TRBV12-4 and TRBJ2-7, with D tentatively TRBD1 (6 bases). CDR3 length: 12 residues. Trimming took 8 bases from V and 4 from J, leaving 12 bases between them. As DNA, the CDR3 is TGTGCCAGCGCCCCAGGACAGTACGAGCAGTACTTC. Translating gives CASAPGQYEQYF.

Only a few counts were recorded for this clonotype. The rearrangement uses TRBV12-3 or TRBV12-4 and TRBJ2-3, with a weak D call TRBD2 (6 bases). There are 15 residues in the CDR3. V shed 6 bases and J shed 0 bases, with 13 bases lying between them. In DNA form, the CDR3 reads TGTGCCAGCAGGAGATGGGGGGACAGCACAGATACGCAGTATTTT. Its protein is CASRRWGDSTDTQYF.

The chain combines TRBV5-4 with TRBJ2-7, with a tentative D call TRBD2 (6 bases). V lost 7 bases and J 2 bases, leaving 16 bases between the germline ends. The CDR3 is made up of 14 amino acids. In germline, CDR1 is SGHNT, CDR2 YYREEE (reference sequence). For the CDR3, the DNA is TGTGCCAGCGGCACCGGGACGGGAGCCTACGAGCAGTACTTC. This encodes CASGTGTGAYEQYF.

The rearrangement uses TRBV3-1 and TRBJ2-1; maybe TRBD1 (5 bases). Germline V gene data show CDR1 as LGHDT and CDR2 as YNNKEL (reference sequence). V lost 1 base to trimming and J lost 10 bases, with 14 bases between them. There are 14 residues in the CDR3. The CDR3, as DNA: TGTGCCAGCAGCCAAGTGAGGCAGGGTGGCGAGCAGTTCTTC. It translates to CASSQVRQGGEQFF.

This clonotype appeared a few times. Written as DNA, the CDR3 is TGCAGCGTTGTGCTAGGGGCGAGCACCGGGGAGCTGTTTTTT. Its protein is CSVVLGASTGELFF. This chain connects TRBV29-1 to TRBJ2-2, with a tentative D call TRBD1 (5 bases). Germline CDR1 and CDR2: SQVTM and ANQGSEA. This CDR3 has 14 amino acids. V was pared by 4 bases and J by 4 bases, with 13 bases between.

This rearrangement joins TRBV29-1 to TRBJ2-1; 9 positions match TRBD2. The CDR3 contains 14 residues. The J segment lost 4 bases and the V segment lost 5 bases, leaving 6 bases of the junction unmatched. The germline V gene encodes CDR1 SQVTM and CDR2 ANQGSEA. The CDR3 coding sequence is TGCAGCGTTCCCCTAGCGGGGAAATACAATGAGCAGTTCTTC. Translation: CSVPLAGKYNEQFF.

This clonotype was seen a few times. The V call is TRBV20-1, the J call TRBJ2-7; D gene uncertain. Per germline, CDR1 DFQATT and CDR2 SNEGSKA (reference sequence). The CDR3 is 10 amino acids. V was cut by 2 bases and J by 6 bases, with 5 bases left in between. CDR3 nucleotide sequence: TGCAGTGCTAGACCTAGCGAGCAGTACTTC. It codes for CSARPSEQYF.

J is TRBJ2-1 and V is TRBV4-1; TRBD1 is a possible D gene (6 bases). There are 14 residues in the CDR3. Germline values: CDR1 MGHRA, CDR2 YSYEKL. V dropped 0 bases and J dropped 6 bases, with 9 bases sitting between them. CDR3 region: CASSQEGRGNEQFF. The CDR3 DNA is TGCGCCAGCAGCCAAGAGGGCAGGGGCAATGAGCAGTTCTTC.

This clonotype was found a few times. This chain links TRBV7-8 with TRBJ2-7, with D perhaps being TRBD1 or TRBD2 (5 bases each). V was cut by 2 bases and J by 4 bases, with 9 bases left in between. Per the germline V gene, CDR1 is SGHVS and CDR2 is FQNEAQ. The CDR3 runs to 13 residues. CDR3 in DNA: TGTGCCAGCAGCTTAAATGAGGGGTACGAGCAGTACTTC. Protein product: CASSLNEGYEQYF.

CDR3 sequence: CASRGTSGGPSAYNEQFF. CDR3 sequence (DNA): TGTGCCAGCAGAGGGACTAGCGGGGGGCCATCCGCCTACAATGAGCAGTTCTTC. The rearrangement links TRBV2 to TRBJ2-1; 15 bases align to TRBD2. The V gene's germline CDR1 is SNHLY and CDR2 FYNNEI. Trimming took 6 bases from V and 2 from J; bases not matched to a gene: 8. The length of the CDR3 is 18 residues.

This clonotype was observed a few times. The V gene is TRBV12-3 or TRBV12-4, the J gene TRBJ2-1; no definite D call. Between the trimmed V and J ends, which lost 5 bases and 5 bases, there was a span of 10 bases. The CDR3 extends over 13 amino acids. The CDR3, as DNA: TGTGCCAGCAGTGACAAAAGGGACAATGAGCAGTTCTTC. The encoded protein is CASSDKRDNEQFF.

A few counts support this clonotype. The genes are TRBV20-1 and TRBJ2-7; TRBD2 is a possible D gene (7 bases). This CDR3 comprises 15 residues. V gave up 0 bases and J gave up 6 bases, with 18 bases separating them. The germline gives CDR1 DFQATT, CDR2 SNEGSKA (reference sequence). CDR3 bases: TGCAGTGCTAGAGATATGGTCGGGGGGCTCCGCGAGCAGTACTTC. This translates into CSARDMVGGLREQYF.

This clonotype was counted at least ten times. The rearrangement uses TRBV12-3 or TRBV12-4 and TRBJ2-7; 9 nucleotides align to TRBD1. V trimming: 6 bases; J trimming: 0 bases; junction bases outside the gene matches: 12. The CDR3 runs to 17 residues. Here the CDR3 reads CASSRESGTGYSYEQYF. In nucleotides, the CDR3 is TGTGCCAGCAGCCGAGAGTCCGGGACAGGGTACTCCTACGAGCAGTACTTC.

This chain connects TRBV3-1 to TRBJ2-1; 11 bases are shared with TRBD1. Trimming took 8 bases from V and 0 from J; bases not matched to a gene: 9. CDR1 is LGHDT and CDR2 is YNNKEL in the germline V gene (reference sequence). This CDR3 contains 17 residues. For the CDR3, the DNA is TGTGCCAGCTGTTACGGGACAGGGGGGAGCTCCTACAATGAGCAGTTCTTC. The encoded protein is CASCYGTGGSSYNEQFF.

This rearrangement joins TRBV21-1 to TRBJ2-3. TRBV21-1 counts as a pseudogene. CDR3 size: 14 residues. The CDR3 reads CASSKAGETDTQYF. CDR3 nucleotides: TGTGCCAGCAGCAAAGCGGGGGAAACAGATACGCAGTATTTT.

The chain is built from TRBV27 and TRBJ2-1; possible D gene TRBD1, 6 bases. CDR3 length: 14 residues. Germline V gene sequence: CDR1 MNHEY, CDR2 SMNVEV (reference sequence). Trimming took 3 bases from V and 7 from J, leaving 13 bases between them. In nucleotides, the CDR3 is TGTGCCAGCAGTTTTACAGGGACCGGGAATGAGCAGTTCTTC. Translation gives CASSFTGTGNEQFF.

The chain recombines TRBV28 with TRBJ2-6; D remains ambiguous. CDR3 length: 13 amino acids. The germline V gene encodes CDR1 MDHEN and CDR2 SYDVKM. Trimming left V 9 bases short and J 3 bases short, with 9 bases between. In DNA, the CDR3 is TGTGCCAGTAAAGATGGTGGGGCCAACGTCCTGACTTTC. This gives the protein CASKDGGANVLTF.

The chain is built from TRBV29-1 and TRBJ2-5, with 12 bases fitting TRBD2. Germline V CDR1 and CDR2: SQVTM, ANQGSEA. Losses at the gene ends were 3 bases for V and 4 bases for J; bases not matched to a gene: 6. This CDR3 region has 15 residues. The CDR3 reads CSVDGLAGTPETQYF. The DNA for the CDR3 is TGCAGCGTTGACGGACTAGCGGGGACCCCAGAGACCCAGTACTTC.